Presented here are 17 T cell receptor beta chains from one specimen sequenced in a study of identical twins. TCRdb re-derived calls from the 5' RACE reads in MiXCR, one entry per CDR3 protein. The sample holds about 480,000 distinct CDR3 sequences, approximately 14% seen once. In addition, the sample was reused for a study of yellow fever vaccine responses in identical twins.

Sequenced sample: CD4+ T cells sorted from blood. The origin of the receptors is a woman aged 18-30 years in good health.

This clonotype was counted many times. The rearrangement uses TRBV12-3 or TRBV12-4 and TRBJ2-2; D possibly corresponds to TRBD2 (6 bases). There are 16 residues in the CDR3. Trimming shortened V by 5 bases and J by 6 bases, and 19 bases separated the two germline ends. CDR3 in amino acids: CASSRTSPRTPGELFF. Here the CDR3 DNA reads TGTGCCAGCAGTCGTACTAGCCCCCGAACACCCGGGGAGCTGTTTTTT.

A few counts support this clonotype. The chain uses TRBV20-1 and TRBJ2-1; TRBD2 agrees at 7 bases. Looked up from germline, CDR1 is DFQATT and CDR2 is SNEGSKA (reference sequence). The CDR3 covers 16 residues. Trimming removed 2 bases from V and 4 bases from J; junction bases left unmatched: 11. CDR3 sequence reads: CSARPSSGTGYNEQFF. As DNA, the CDR3 is TGCAGTGCTAGACCGTCGAGCGGGACCGGGTACAATGAGCAGTTCTTC.

The chain links TRBV24-1 to TRBJ2-3; 7 bases align to TRBD1. Germline V lookup: CDR1 KGHDR, CDR2 SFDVKD. J was trimmed by 5 bases and V by 3 bases; bases with no gene match: 13. The CDR3 loop spans 17 amino acids. CDR3 sequence (DNA): TGTGCCACCAGTGATCTAAAAAGACAGGGCTCAGTAGATACGCAGTATTTT. Translating gives CATSDLKRQGSVDTQYF.

The table lists this clonotype with a few counts. This chain uses TRBV20-1 with TRBJ2-3; TRBD2 matches 7 bases. The CDR3 is 13 residues long. The V segment lost 3 bases and the J segment 4 bases; nucleotides outside the gene matches: 4. Germline V gene lookup returns CDR1 DFQATT and CDR2 SNEGSKA (reference sequence). As DNA, the CDR3 is TGCAGTGCTAGGACTAGCCTCGCAGATACGCAGTATTTT. This codes for CSARTSLADTQYF.

A few counts support this clonotype. CDR3 DNA: TGCAGTGGGCTTTCGGGGGTAGGGCAGTTCTTC. Amino acids: CSGLSGVGQFF. This rearrangement joins TRBV20-1 to TRBJ2-1; TRBD2 is a possible D gene (6 bases). Germline CDR1 and CDR2: DFQATT and SNEGSKA (reference sequence). This CDR3 region has 11 residues. V lost 7 bases to trimming and J lost 12 bases, with 16 bases between them.

The V and J genes are TRBV7-2 and TRBJ2-3; D possibly corresponds to TRBD1 (5 bases). Germline CDR1 and CDR2: SGHTA and FQGNSA. Trimming cost V 5 bases and J 7 bases, with 16 bases left between them. The CDR3 extends over 14 amino acids. CDR3 sequence: CASSIDSFTYTQYF. In DNA, the CDR3 is TGTGCCAGCAGCATCGACAGTTTTACGTATACGCAGTATTTT.

CDR3: CASQGETSLFPGELFF. CDR3 nucleotide sequence: TGTGCCAGCCAAGGGGAGACTAGCCTATTCCCCGGGGAGCTGTTTTTT. The chain couples TRBV7-6 to TRBJ2-2; TRBD2 aligns across 7 bases. The CDR3 has 16 residues. The V gene end was trimmed by 8 bases and the J gene end by 6 bases; junction bases not matched to a gene: 15. Per germline, CDR1 SGHVS and CDR2 FNYEAQ.

Many counts were recorded for this clonotype. V usage is TRBV6-2 or TRBV6-3 and J usage is TRBJ2-7; 10 bases are shared with TRBD2. In germline, CDR1 is MNHEY, CDR2 SVGEGT. V lost 0 bases and J lost 2; bases outside the gene matches: 1. The CDR3 has 15 residues. This CDR3 is CASSYSTSGAYEQYF. CDR3 sequence (DNA): TGTGCCAGCAGTTACTCCACTAGCGGGGCCTACGAGCAGTACTTC.

The table lists this clonotype with a few counts. The chain carries TRBV20-1 and TRBJ2-3; D is possibly TRBD1 (5 bases). Per germline, CDR1 DFQATT and CDR2 SNEGSKA (reference sequence). The CDR3 loop spans 16 amino acids. Trimming took off 0 bases at V and 0 bases at J, with 13 bases between the two ends. CDR3 protein: CSARDPDRISTDTQYF. The CDR3 DNA sequence: TGCAGTGCTAGAGATCCCGACAGAATCAGCACAGATACGCAGTATTTT.

The rearrangement uses TRBV12-3 or TRBV12-4 and TRBJ1-2, with 7 positions matching TRBD1. V trimming: 5 bases; J trimming: 6 bases; junction bases outside the gene matches: 9. CDR3 length: 14 amino acids. CDR3 DNA: TGTGCCAGCAGTCAGGCTGGGACAGCGGATGGCTACACCTTC. Translated, it gives CASSQAGTADGYTF.

This clonotype was counted between two and nine times. The chain's CDR3 is CASSLRGGASDTQYF. CDR3 sequence (DNA): TGTGCCAGCAGTTTACGCGGGGGGGCATCAGATACGCAGTATTTT. The rearrangement links TRBV12-3 or TRBV12-4 to TRBJ2-3; the match to TRBD2 covers 9 bases. With 2 bases clipped from V and 4 bases from J, the junction kept 4 bases outside the gene matches. The CDR3 totals 15 residues.

This clonotype turned up a few times. The genes are TRBV18 and TRBJ1-4; possibly TRBD1 for D (6 bases). Germline V gene data show CDR1 as KGHSH and CDR2 as LQKENI. This CDR3 spans 13 amino acids. V lost 1 base and J lost 15, with 15 bases in between. Here the CDR3 reads CASSPRERQELFF. The CDR3 region has the DNA TGTGCCAGCTCACCACGGGAGAGACAGGAGTTGTTTTTT.

The sample holds many counts of this clonotype. The chain couples TRBV3-1 to TRBJ2-1; no clear D. The CDR3 contains 16 residues. V shed 4 bases and J shed 4 bases, with 17 bases lying between them. Germline CDR1 reads LGHDT; CDR2 reads YNNKEL (reference sequence). The CDR3 DNA is TGTGCCAGCAGCCCACCCTTGAAGGGCCTTTACAATGAGCAGTTCTTC. Its translation: CASSPPLKGLYNEQFF.

The chain recombines TRBV5-5 with TRBJ1-1; tentative D call: TRBD1 (5 bases). The CDR3 spans 14 residues. Germline V lookup: CDR1 SGHKS, CDR2 YYEKEE (reference sequence). Trimming removed 3 bases from V and 0 bases from J, with 9 bases in between. DNA for the CDR3: TGTGCCAGCAGCTGGATACAGGTGAACACTGAAGCTTTCTTT. Translation: CASSWIQVNTEAFF.

The chain uses TRBV2 and TRBJ2-5, with 11 nucleotides matching TRBD2. This CDR3 is 15 amino acids long. V was clipped by 1 base and J by 5 bases; unmatched bases: 3. Germline loops: CDR1 SNHLY, CDR2 FYNNEI. For the CDR3, the DNA is TGTGCCAGCAGTGAAGTGGCTAGCGGGAGGGAGACCCAGTACTTC. Translated: CASSEVASGRETQYF.

The chain employs TRBV3-1 and TRBJ2-7; D unclear. The CDR3 sequence is 13 residues long. V gave up 1 base and J gave up 6 bases, with 10 bases separating them. Germline V lookup: CDR1 LGHDT, CDR2 YNNKEL (reference sequence). The CDR3 protein is CASSQGPASEQYF. CDR3 in DNA: TGTGCCAGCAGCCAAGGTCCGGCCTCCGAGCAGTACTTC.

The chain couples TRBV6-1 to TRBJ2-7; 8 positions match TRBD2. Per germline, CDR1 MNHNS and CDR2 SASEGT. With 8 bases clipped from V and 0 bases from J, the junction kept 3 bases outside the gene matches. This CDR3 is built from 13 residues. CDR3 nucleotide sequence: TGTGCCAGCCAGCGGGGGAGCTCCTACGAGCAGTACTTC. Amino acids: CASQRGSSYEQYF.